This entry lists 28 T cell receptor beta chains sequenced from one sample in a study of T cells after yellow fever vaccination. TCRdb re-analysed the 5' RACE reads in MiXCR, keeping a single row per CDR3 protein. This sample has fewer than 350,000 distinct CDR3 sequences; 8% to 10% occur once, and the top ten carry 15% to 20%. Specimen: PBMCs, collected on the day of the first yellow fever vaccination. These receptors were obtained from a man aged 18 to 29 who received the YFV17D yellow fever vaccine.

This clonotype was seen only a few times. The chain links TRBV29-1 to TRBJ2-3; D is possibly TRBD1 or TRBD2 (7 bases each). Trimming took off 2 bases at V and 4 bases at J, with 22 bases between the two ends. Germline values: CDR1 SQVTM, CDR2 ANQGSEA. This CDR3 comprises 17 residues. CDR3 bases: TGCAGCGTTGAACCTCAGGGGGGGCCCGAAATTGCAGATACGCAGTATTTT. Its protein product is CSVEPQGGPEIADTQYF.

The rearrangement joins TRBV6-1 to TRBJ2-7, with 7 bases identical to TRBD1. The trim removed 8 bases at V and 7 bases at J, leaving 11 bases unmatched. Germline values: CDR1 MNHNS, CDR2 SASEGT. This CDR3 region has 13 residues. CDR3 bases: TGTGCCAGCGCCCCGGACAGGACGAGGGAGCAGTACTTC. As protein: CASAPDRTREQYF.

V is TRBV5-1 and J is TRBJ2-1; D not certain. The germline CDR1 and CDR2 sequences are SGHRS and YFSETQ. The CDR3 has 14 amino acids. Trimming took 3 bases from V and 4 from J, leaving 11 bases between them. CDR3 bases: TGCGCCAGCAGCTCCTTGCCCGGTTACAATGAGCAGTTCTTC. Translating gives CASSSLPGYNEQFF.

The V call is TRBV5-4, the J call TRBJ2-3; 15 nucleotides line up with TRBD2. The V gene end was trimmed by 4 bases and the J gene end by 4 bases; junction bases not matched to a gene: 10. CDR3 size: 18 residues. Germline CDR1 reads SGHNT; CDR2 reads YYREEE (reference sequence). The CDR3 coding sequence is TGTGCCAGCAGCACAGGACTAGCGGGGGGGGCAATCTCAGATACGCAGTATTTT. It specifies CASSTGLAGGAISDTQYF. Together with reference TRBV5-4 and TRBJ2-3, the CDR3 gives the full variable domain: ETGVTQSPTHLIKTRGQQVTLRCSSQSGHNTVSWYQQALGQGPQFIFQYYREEENGRGNFPPRFSGLQFPNYSSELNVNALELDDSALYLCASSTGLAGGAISDTQYFGPGTRLTVL.

V usage is TRBV10-3 and J usage is TRBJ1-4; D unresolved. CDR3 size: 13 residues. Trimming shortened V by 8 bases and J by 4 bases, and 11 bases separated the two germline ends. Germline CDR1 reads ENHRY; CDR2 reads SYGVKD. CDR3 nucleotides: TGTGCCATCGGCGATAGAAATAATGAAAAACTGTTTTTT. This gives the protein CAIGDRNNEKLFF.

With respect to this clonotype: With a much larger clone just one base away, this may be a read error. The rearrangement links TRBV7-9 to TRBJ2-7; 10 bases map to TRBD2. Trimming took 5 bases from V and 3 from J; bases not matched to a gene: 7. Germline CDR1 SEHNR, CDR2 FQNEAQ (reference sequence). This CDR3 contains 15 residues. As DNA, the CDR3 is TGTGCCAGCAGCGGGACTAGCGCCCTGAGCTACGAGCAGTACTTC. It specifies CASSGTSALSYEQYF.

The table lists this clonotype with a few counts. The V call is TRBV7-2, the J call TRBJ1-5; D gene ambiguous. Germline V gives CDR1 SGHTA, CDR2 FQGNSA. V was clipped by 1 base and J by 6 bases, with 7 bases between them. The CDR3 is 13 residues long. The CDR3 sequence is CASSLDDFQPQHF. CDR3 nucleotides: TGTGCCAGCAGCTTAGATGATTTTCAGCCCCAGCATTTT. Variable domain in full (rest from reference TRBV7-2 and TRBJ1-5): GAGVSQSPSNKVTEKGKDVELRCDPISGHTALYWYRQSLGQGLEFLIYFQGNSAPDKSGLPSDRFSAERTGGSVSTLTIQRTQQEDSAVYLCASSLDDFQPQHFGDGTRLSIL.

There are a few counts of this clonotype. V is TRBV25-1 and J is TRBJ1-5; tentatively, D is TRBD1 (5 bases). The germline CDR1 and CDR2 sequences are MGHDK and SYGVNS. CDR3 length: 12 residues. The germline V and J ends were trimmed by 6 bases and 10 bases, with 13 bases remaining between them. In DNA form, the CDR3 reads TGTGCCAGCAGAAACGGGGGAGGCCCCCAGCATTTT. Protein sequence: CASRNGGGPQHF. Drawing the rest from reference TRBV25-1 and TRBJ1-5, the complete variable domain is EADIYQTPRYLVIGTGKKITLECSQTMGHDKMYWYQQDPGMELHLIHYSYGVNSTEKGDLSSESTVSRIRTEHFPLTLESARPSHTSQYLCASRNGGGPQHFGDGTRLSIL.

J is TRBJ2-7 and V is TRBV29-1, with TRBD2 identical over 8 bases. Germline CDR1 is SQVTM and CDR2 is ANQGSEA. The CDR3 covers 13 residues. V shed 7 bases and J 1 base; nucleotides not matched to a gene: 6. The CDR3, as DNA: TGCAGCGCTCGGGGGGGCGAGTCCTACGAGCAGTACTTC. As protein: CSARGGESYEQYF.

There are a few counts of this clonotype. The genes are TRBV12-3 or TRBV12-4 and TRBJ2-6; 7 bases align to TRBD1. The V segment lost 3 bases and the J segment 8 bases; nucleotides outside the gene matches: 10. This CDR3 comprises 16 residues. The CDR3 DNA reads as TGTGCCAGCAGTTTTAGGGACAGCCCTGTTTCCAACGTCCTGACTTTC. Protein: CASSFRDSPVSNVLTF.

The V call is TRBV12-3 or TRBV12-4, the J call TRBJ2-3; TRBD2 is a possible D gene (5 bases). The V end lost 2 bases, the J end lost 2 bases, and 14 bases lay between the germline ends. The CDR3 consists of 16 residues. This chain's CDR3 is CASSLLAPENTDTQYF. The CDR3 nucleotides are TGTGCCAGCAGTTTACTAGCACCTGAAAACACAGATACGCAGTATTTT.

In this sample, this clonotype turned up a few times. The V call is TRBV7-9, the J call TRBJ2-7; a weak D match, TRBD1 (5 bases). The CDR3 totals 14 residues. Trimming cost V 5 bases and J 0 bases, with 11 bases left between them. Per germline, CDR1 SEHNR and CDR2 FQNEAQ (reference sequence). The CDR3 loop reads CASSTPRDSYEQYF. The CDR3 DNA sequence: TGTGCCAGCAGCACCCCCAGGGACTCCTACGAGCAGTACTTC.

This clonotype was detected many times. The CDR3 DNA is TGTGCCAGCACTCAGCGGGGGGGCCGGTACAATGAGCAGTTCTTC. It translates to CASTQRGGRYNEQFF. This rearrangement joins TRBV7-2 to TRBJ2-1, with TRBD2 identical over 10 bases. V lost 7 bases, J lost 4 bases, and 7 bases stayed unmatched. CDR1 SGHTA and CDR2 FQGNSA come from the germline V gene. CDR3 size: 15 residues.

The chain couples TRBV6-5 to TRBJ2-2; possibly TRBD2 for D (5 bases). The CDR3 runs to 12 residues. Germline-derived CDR1 and CDR2 are MNHEY and SVGAGI. Trimming shortened V by 10 bases and J by 3 bases, and 9 bases separated the two germline ends. CDR3 sequence: CATRADTGELFF. CDR3 sequence (DNA): TGTGCCACGAGGGCGGACACCGGGGAGCTGTTTTTT.

The sample holds many counts of this clonotype. This chain links TRBV7-2 with TRBJ2-1; TRBD2 matches 8 bases. V lost 5 bases, J lost 9 bases, and 9 bases stayed unmatched. The CDR3 has 14 amino acids. Germline CDR1 reads SGHTA; CDR2 reads FQGNSA. CDR3: CASSRSGGWGEQFF. In DNA form, the CDR3 reads TGTGCCAGCAGCCGGAGCGGGGGATGGGGTGAGCAGTTCTTC.

This clonotype has just a few counts. V is TRBV4-3 and J is TRBJ2-5; 7 bases line up with TRBD1. CDR1 LGHNA and CDR2 YSLEER come from the germline V gene. The length of the CDR3 is 15 residues. The J segment lost 4 bases and the V segment lost 3 bases, leaving 8 bases of the junction unmatched. The CDR3 bases are TGCGCCAGCAGCCAGACCCGGGACAGTTTAGAGACCCAGTACTTC. It codes for CASSQTRDSLETQYF.

This clonotype was observed a handful of times. The CDR3 is CASGGYQLSSLVADTQYF. In DNA, the CDR3 is TGTGCCAGCGGGGGTTACCAGCTCTCCAGCTTGGTAGCAGATACGCAGTATTTT. V gene TRBV11-1 combines with J gene TRBJ2-3; D assignment may be TRBD1 or TRBD2 (5 bases each). Germline CDR1 and CDR2: SGHAT and FQDESV (reference sequence). This CDR3 is built from 18 residues. V was cut by 8 bases and J by 4 bases, with 28 bases left in between.

This clonotype was detected only a few times. The genes are TRBV7-2 and TRBJ2-7; the D is unclear. V was pared by 1 base and J by 0 bases, with 4 bases between. CDR3 length equals 13 residues. CDR1 is SGHTA and CDR2 is FQGNSA in the germline V gene. The CDR3 DNA is TGTGCCAGCAGCTTAGACGGCTCCTACGAGCAGTACGTC. Its translation is CASSLDGSYEQYV.

The gene calls are TRBV4-1 and TRBJ2-1; D is perhaps TRBD1 (5 bases). The V end was cut by 4 bases, the J end by 0 bases, with 16 bases between. This CDR3 has 17 residues. In germline, CDR1 is MGHRA, CDR2 YSYEKL. The CDR3 nucleotides read TGCGCCAGCAGCCTAGGGGCAGCCAGGAGCTCCTACAATGAGCAGTTCTTC. Translation: CASSLGAARSSYNEQFF.

This clonotype has at least ten counts. V gene TRBV29-1 combines with J gene TRBJ2-3; 8 bases fit TRBD1. V was pared by 1 base and J by 3 bases, with 9 bases of the junction left unmatched. CDR3 length equals 16 residues. Per germline, CDR1 SQVTM and CDR2 ANQGSEA. Here the CDR3 DNA reads TGCAGCGTTGAAGTATGGGACAGGACAGGTACAGATACGCAGTATTTT. Translating it yields CSVEVWDRTGTDTQYF.

The V and J genes are TRBV24-1 and TRBJ2-7, with a possible D match to TRBD2 (5 bases). The CDR3 loop spans 15 amino acids. V gave up 2 bases and J gave up 0 bases, with 10 bases separating them. The germline CDR1 and CDR2 sequences are KGHDR and SFDVKD. The CDR3 loop is CATSDSGTPSYEQYV. The CDR3 DNA reads as TGTGCCACCAGTGATTCGGGAACTCCCTCCTACGAGCAGTACGTC.

This clonotype was picked up a small number of times. The chain links TRBV11-2 to TRBJ2-1; unclear D gene. The CDR3 consists of 15 residues. Germline CDR1 reads SGHAT; CDR2 reads FQNNGV. V was cut by 5 bases and J by 4 bases, with 15 bases left in between. CDR3 sequence (DNA): TGTGCCAGCAGCCCACTGACTGAACTTTACAATGAGCAGTTCTTC. Translated, it gives CASSPLTELYNEQFF.

The V and J genes are TRBV10-3 and TRBJ2-7; possibly TRBD2 for D (6 bases). The CDR3 contains 13 residues. Trimming removed 6 bases at V and 6 bases at J, with 15 bases between. Germline loops: CDR1 ENHRY, CDR2 SYGVKD. CDR3 region: CAIRAGYGVEQYV. CDR3 in DNA: TGTGCCATCAGGGCGGGATATGGGGTCGAGCAGTACGTC.

This clonotype has just a few counts. The V and J genes are TRBV7-6 and TRBJ2-2, with 7 bases that match TRBD1. J was trimmed by 3 bases and V by 5 bases; bases with no gene match: 3. CDR1 and CDR2 (germline): SGHVS, FNYEAQ. This CDR3 region has 14 residues. CDR3 in amino acids: CASSPGQDTGELFF. CDR3 nucleotide sequence: TGTGCCAGCAGCCCCGGACAGGACACCGGGGAGCTGTTTTTT. Full variable domain (missing parts from reference TRBV7-6 and TRBJ2-2): GAGVSQSPRYKVTKRGQDVALRCDPISGHVSLYWYRQALGQGPEFLTYFNYEAQQDKSGLPNDRFSAERPEGSISTLTIQRTEQRDSAMYRCASSPGQDTGELFFGEGSRLTVL.

This chain joins TRBV4-3 and TRBJ2-7, with D perhaps TRBD2 (5 bases). V lost 0 bases and J 6 bases, leaving 9 bases between the germline ends. This CDR3 comprises 13 residues. The germline V gene encodes CDR1 LGHNA and CDR2 YSLEER. The CDR3 region is CASSQDFGVEQYF. In DNA form, the CDR3 reads TGCGCCAGCAGCCAAGATTTCGGGGTCGAGCAGTACTTC.

This clonotype appeared a few times. The J gene is TRBJ2-7, the V gene TRBV6-2 or TRBV6-3; the D is unclear. CDR3 size: 11 residues. Germline CDR1 is MNHEY and CDR2 is SVGEGT. Trimming took off 4 bases at V and 4 bases at J, with 5 bases between the two ends. CDR3 residues: CASSFEYEQYV. The CDR3 region has the DNA TGTGCCAGCAGTTTCGAATACGAGCAGTACGTC.

In its sample, this clonotype was seen many times. CDR3 amino acids: CASSLMMTEAFF. CDR3 in DNA: TGTGCCAGCAGTTTAATGATGACTGAAGCTTTCTTT. This chain uses TRBV12-3 or TRBV12-4 with TRBJ1-1; D is unclear. The CDR3 is made up of 12 amino acids. V lost 2 bases to trimming and J lost 5 bases, with 6 bases between them.

This chain links TRBV6-2 or TRBV6-3 with TRBJ1-1, with 7 bases matching TRBD1. The CDR3 is made up of 14 amino acids. CDR1 is MNHEY and CDR2 is SVGEGT in the germline V gene. The trim removed 0 bases at V and 5 bases at J, leaving 3 bases unmatched. For the CDR3, the DNA is TGTGCCAGCAGTTACTCTCAGGGGGGGACTGAAGCTTTCTTT. It yields the protein CASSYSQGGTEAFF.